A selection of T cell receptor beta chains follows, all from one sample in a study of OX40 agonist ivuxolimab in advanced cancers. Produced via immunoSEQ multiplex PCR; TCRdb's table is partial and in-frame only. The sample lists 20,000 to 25,000 clones, roughly 80% occurring once. The material sequenced was CD4+ or CD8+ T cells sorted from blood, taken in a trial of the OX40 agonist ivuxolimab. These receptors were obtained from an adult with an advanced solid tumor such as melanoma, head and neck, liver or kidney cancer. The conserved cysteine and the conserved F or W are not part of the CDR3 here. Some rows have no size entry. The others give once, few or many, or a class for an expanded clone.

TRBV6-5	few	TRBJ2-1	ASSYPNEQF
TRBV29-1	NA	TRBJ1-2	SVAAGLYGYT
TRBV19	NA	TRBJ1-2	ASSAHRGGYT
TRBV5-1	medium-sized	TRBJ1-2	ASSLPGQGASNYGYT
TRBV29-1	once	TRBJ1-2	SVDGVGKYGYT
TRBV28	NA	NA	ASSLGTGFYEQY
TRBV28	once	TRBJ2-5	ASGTDGGETQY
TRBV18	NA	TRBJ2-5	ASSGSDRETRY
TRBV5-8	NA	NA	ASSFVVAGAYEQY
TRBV29-1	few	TRBJ2-7	SVGTGYEQY
TRBV5-6	NA	TRBJ2-1	ASSLKSNEQF
TRBV6-5	few	TRBJ1-1	ASSPRTVNTEAF
TRBV9	NA	TRBJ2-5	ASSVEGVETQY
TRBV29-1	NA	TRBJ2-7	SVGIDRVGIYEQY
TRBV19	few	TRBJ1-2	ASSIAPWDLLNYGYT
TRBV6-5	NA	TRBJ1-1	ASSYSAGNEGTEAF
TRBV30	NA	TRBJ2-7	AWSVPGRYEQY
TRBV7-8	NA	TRBJ2-5	ASSEFASGGGQETQY
TRBV9	NA	TRBJ2-7	ASSVGTSGGAHEQY
TRBV28	NA	TRBJ2-1	ASSSVVQGATSGGDEQF
TRBV28	NA	TRBJ1-2	ASSGGPRDT
TRBV6-5	NA	TRBJ2-1	ASSYSQGAYNEQF
TRBV4-1	NA	TRBJ2-1	ASSQLTVYNEQF
TRBV11-2	NA	TRBJ2-5	ASSSATGLTKETQY
TRBV6-5	NA	TRBJ1-2	ASRSRDRGHYGYT
TRBV30	few	TRBJ2-5	AWSHTLSRGGLKTQY
TRBV7-9	NA	TRBJ1-4	ASSIRQGGIEKLF
TRBV19	NA	TRBJ2-2	ASSTNTGELF
TRBV4-1	few	TRBJ1-5	ASSLTLGGNQPQH
TRBV7-2	NA	TRBJ2-7	ASSLRSGTIYEQY
TRBV6-1	NA	TRBJ2-7	ASRGTGESYEQY
TRBV11-2	NA	TRBJ2-5	ASSLYGLAGGIQETQY
TRBV5-1	NA	TRBJ2-1	ASSLIPGQGTNEQF
TRBV19	NA	TRBJ2-3	ASSGGTGRSTDTQY
TRBV28	NA	TRBJ2-5	ASRPSGTLQETQY
TRBV2	NA	TRBJ2-5	ASSAGTGFGETQY
TRBV6-1	NA	TRBJ1-4	ASSEASGGDEKLF
TRBV15	NA	TRBJ1-5	ATSRANWGYSNQPQH
TRBV4-2	NA	TRBJ2-6	ASSQDGGIFSSGANVLT
TRBV19	once	TRBJ2-3	ASSMRGSTDTQY
TRBV27	NA	TRBJ2-5	ASSLDRGGETQY
TRBV4-1	NA	TRBJ1-5	ASSQGGQGQGQPQH
TRBV2	few	TRBJ2-5	ASRELTGTRQETQY
TRBV19	few	TRBJ2-1	ASSIMGVEQF
TRBV19	NA	TRBJ1-5	ASRGTGTGPNQPQH
TRBV7-9	few	TRBJ1-2	ASSLSEEDYGYT
TRBV2	few	TRBJ2-1	ASSALAGNEQF
TRBV29-1	NA	TRBJ2-5	SVEAWGAETQY
TRBV4-1	once	TRBJ1-1	ASSQVGQVNTEAF
TRBV5-8	NA	TRBJ2-1	ASSDPLSYNEQF
TRBV7-9	NA	TRBJ1-2	ASEKVPTVLYDGYT
TRBV7-6	NA	TRBJ1-1	ASSLGADRGDEAF
TRBV5-1	NA	TRBJ2-7	ASSLGTTSYEQY
TRBV30	NA	TRBJ1-3	AWSKGVFGNTIY